This T cell receptor (beta chain) is drawn from a study of breast tumors, draining lymph nodes, adjacent tissues. Study-level results: Luminal-like breast cancer showed significantly higher tumor–nontumor repertoire similarity than basal-like. That most tumor T cells come from lymph nodes remained unproven. Findings are consistent with lymph node origin and intratumoral expansion of most tumor T cells. Tumors had less TCR diversity than lymph nodes, more than nontumor tissue.

Points on this clonotype: Its specificity is unknown.

TCRdb called the multiplex PCR reads again in MiXCR, with one record for every CDR3 protein. The sample lists roughly 220,000 distinct CDR3 sequences, 30% to 35% occurring once. The lymph nodes were axillary draining lymph nodes from breast cancer patients. CDR1 and CDR2 (germline): MNHEY, SVGAGI. V lost 10 bases to trimming and J lost 10 bases; unmatched junction nucleotides: 11. There are 13 residues in the CDR3. The sequenced sample was axillary lymph node tissue. This receptor was identified in a female donor with breast cancer. Some clones in this sample may be carry-over from other donors' samples. V usage is TRBV6-5 and J usage is TRBJ1-2, with 11 bases matching TRBD1. The CDR3 sequence is CATGQGAGPHYTF. CDR3 in DNA: TGTGCCACTGGACAGGGGGCAGGGCCTCACTACACCTTC.